These T cell receptor beta chains were read from a single sample in a study of cytomegalovirus exposure and HLA in healthy donors. Sequencing used immunoSEQ multiplex PCR; TCRdb keeps in-frame clones, though not all of them. The profile shows some 110,000 clones, approximately 85% of them singletons. The sequencing sample was made of PBMCs. The source of these receptors is a man younger than 30 in good health and CMV-seronegative. CDR3s include the opening cysteine and the closing phenylalanine or tryptophan. The D gene is left open where the match is weak. The size of a clone is reported for some rows only, either as once, few or many, or as a class for expanded clones.

>.|TRBV7-9|TRBJ2-3|.
CASSPPLTEPSTDTQYF
TGTGCCAGCAGCCCGCCTCTGACAGAACCGAGCACAGATACGCAGTATTTT
>.|TRBV7-8|TRBJ1-2|.
CASSPTSGQPRGYTF
TGTGCCAGCAGCCCGACCTCCGGACAGCCAAGGGGCTACACCTTC
>.|TRBV7-9|TRBJ2-7|.
CASSETGTGAYEQYF
TGTGCCAGCAGCGAAACCGGGACGGGGGCCTACGAGCAGTACTTC
>.|TRBV27|TRBJ1-6|.
CASSLYPLGAGSPLHF
TGTGCCAGCAGTTTATACCCCCTGGGGGCTGGCTCACCCCTCCACTTT
>TRBD1|TRBV30|TRBJ1-4|.
CAWTRSRDRAYEKLFF
TGTGCCTGGACCCGATCCCGGGACAGGGCCTATGAAAAACTGTTTTTT
>.|TRBV25-1|TRBJ1-3|.
CASSEKSGTGNTIYF
TGTGCCAGCAGTGAGAAGTCAGGGACTGGAAACACCATATATTTT
>TRBD1|TRBV2|TRBJ1-2|.
CASTWDRASGYTF
TGTGCCAGCACCTGGGACAGGGCCTCTGGCTACACCTTC
>.|TRBV19|TRBJ2-2|.
CASRLQGAGELFF
TGTGCCAGTAGATTACAGGGTGCCGGGGAGCTGTTTTTT
>TRBD1|TRBV10-1|TRBJ2-5|.
CASSEGEGGRETQYF
TGCGCCAGCAGTGAAGGGGAAGGGGGCCGGGAGACCCAGTACTTC
>TRBD1|TRBV6-5|TRBJ2-7|.
CASRAQGATIYEQYF
TGTGCCAGCAGGGCCCAGGGGGCCACTATCTACGAGCAGTACTTC
>.|TRBV30|TRBJ1-1|.
CAWVGRQMNTEAFF
TGTGCCTGGGTCGGGAGACAGATGAACACTGAAGCTTTCTTT
>.|TRBV2|TRBJ1-3|once
CASSDSISGNTIYF
TGTGCCAGCAGCGACAGTATCTCTGGAAACACCATATATTTT
>TRBD2|TRBV19|TRBJ2-2|once
CASTGLAGVNTGELFF
TGTGCCAGTACGGGACTAGCGGGAGTCAACACCGGGGAGCTGTTTTTT
>TRBD1|TRBV5-1|TRBJ1-1|once
CASSLGTGGMNTEAFF
TGCGCCAGCAGCCTGGGGACAGGGGGAATGAACACTGAAGCTTTCTTT
>.|TRBV9|TRBJ1-3|.
CASSLSGGKENTIYF
TGTGCCAGCAGCCTTTCGGGGGGGAAGGAAAACACCATATATTTT
>TRBD2|TRBV5-1|TRBJ2-3|.
CASSRTGTSGQAGTDTQYF
TGCGCCAGCAGCCGAACCGGGACTAGCGGGCAAGCAGGCACAGATACGCAGTATTTT
>.|TRBV7-9|TRBJ2-5|.
CASSPTLGETQYF
TGTGCCAGCAGCCCGACACTAGGGGAGACCCAGTACTTC
>TRBD2|TRBV4-1|TRBJ2-4|.
CASSQDRTSGGENIQYF
TGCGCCAGCAGCCAAGATCGGACTAGCGGGGGCGAAAACATTCAGTACTTC
>TRBD1|TRBV5-1|TRBJ1-2|.
CASSLARRTGDNYGYTF
TGCGCCAGCAGCTTGGCAAGACGGACAGGGGATAACTATGGCTACACCTTC
>TRBD2|TRBV28|TRBJ2-7|.
CASSLSLAGFYEQYF
TGTGCCAGCAGTTTAAGTCTAGCGGGATTCTACGAGCAGTACTTC
>.|TRBV5-1|TRBJ1-1|.
CASSSSHLNTEAFF
TGCGCCAGCAGCTCGAGTCATTTGAACACTGAAGCTTTCTTT
>.|TRBV4-1|TRBJ2-3|.
CASSQEGRGSTDTQYF
TGCGCCAGCAGCCAAGAAGGAAGGGGAAGCACAGATACGCAGTATTTT
>TRBD2|TRBV5-1|TRBJ2-1|once
CASSSGLAPNEQFF
TGCGCCAGCAGCTCTGGACTAGCTCCGAATGAGCAGTTCTTC
>.|TRBV30|TRBJ1-3|.
CAWSVPFQVDTIYF
TGTGCCTGGAGTGTACCCTTCCAGGTGGACACCATATATTTT
>.|TRBV19|TRBJ1-2|.
CASFTGPLYGYTF
TGTGCCAGTTTTACAGGGCCTCTCTATGGCTACACCTTC
>.|TRBV30|TRBJ1-5|few
CAWSAGGPQHF
TGTGCCTGGAGCGCCGGCGGGCCCCAGCATTTT
>.|TRBV2|TRBJ1-4|.
CASNLRGGEKLFF
TGTGCCAGCAACCTGAGGGGGGGTGAAAAACTGTTTTTT
>.|TRBV19|TRBJ2-2|.
CASSEFPGELFF
TGTGCCAGTAGTGAGTTCCCCGGGGAGCTGTTTTTT
>.|TRBV2|TRBJ2-2|few
CASIRDTNTGELFF
TGTGCCAGCATCCGAGACACTAACACCGGGGAGCTGTTTTTT
>TRBD1|TRBV7-9|TRBJ1-5|.
CASSSGQGSNQPQHF
TGTGCCAGCAGCTCGGGACAGGGCAGCAATCAGCCCCAGCATTTT
>TRBD2|TRBV5-1|TRBJ2-7|.
CASTILAGTSYEQYF
TGCGCCAGCACTATACTAGCGGGGACTTCCTACGAGCAGTACTTC
>TRBD1|TRBV29-1|TRBJ1-3|.
CSVSGTVDSSGNTIYF
TGCAGCGTTTCCGGGACAGTAGACAGCTCTGGAAACACCATATATTTT
>TRBD1|TRBV19|TRBJ2-3|.
CASSILTGGGDTQYF
TGTGCCAGTAGTATTCTGACAGGGGGAGGAGATACGCAGTATTTT
>TRBD1|TRBV5-1|TRBJ1-4|.
CASSWTGTGGATNEKLFF
TGCGCCAGCAGCTGGACCGGGACAGGGGGTGCAACTAATGAAAAACTGTTTTTT
>.|TRBV27|TRBJ2-6|.
CASSTAGTGANVLTF
TGTGCCAGCAGCACTGCAGGGACTGGGGCCAACGTCCTGACTTTC
>.|TRBV5-6|TRBJ1-1|.
CASSQGQSNTEAFF
TGTGCCAGCAGCCAAGGACAGTCGAACACTGAAGCTTTCTTT
>TRBD1|TRBV6-1|TRBJ2-3|.
CASSLTGASTDTQYF
TGTGCCAGCAGTCTGACAGGGGCTAGCACAGATACGCAGTATTTT
>TRBD2|TRBV5-1|TRBJ2-5|.
CASSGGLVGETQYF
TGCGCCAGCAGTGGTGGACTAGTCGGAGAGACCCAGTACTTC
>.|TRBV5-1|TRBJ1-1|.
CASSLRAGQGNTEAFF
TGCGCCAGCAGCTTGAGGGCAGGGCAAGGGAACACTGAAGCTTTCTTT
>TRBD2|TRBV5-1|TRBJ2-2|.
CASSSGLAGTGELFF
TGCGCCAGCAGCTCGGGACTAGCTGGCACCGGGGAGCTGTTTTTT
>TRBD2|TRBV30|TRBJ2-3|.
CAWRVAGAGDTQYF
TGTGCCTGGAGGGTAGCGGGGGCGGGGGATACGCAGTATTTT
>TRBD2|TRBV19|TRBJ2-3|.
CASSSETSGAPTDTQYF
TGTGCCAGTAGTTCTGAGACTAGCGGGGCCCCCACAGATACGCAGTATTTT
>.|TRBV2|TRBJ2-3|.
CASSVANPGTDTQYF
TGTGCCAGCAGTGTAGCGAACCCGGGCACAGATACGCAGTATTTT
>.|TRBV5-4|TRBJ2-3|.
CASSLVLQAGTDTQYF
TGTGCCAGCAGCTTGGTGTTGCAGGCCGGCACAGATACGCAGTATTTT
>TRBD1|TRBV19|TRBJ1-1|.
CASANHPGGTGGPNTEAFF
TGTGCCAGTGCCAACCATCCAGGTGGGACAGGCGGCCCAAACACTGAAGCTTTCTTT
>.|TRBV10-3|TRBJ2-7|.
CAISASGSGSYEQYF
TGTGCCATCAGTGCCTCGGGAAGCGGCTCCTACGAGCAGTACTTC